The 19 T cell receptor beta chains listed next were all sequenced from one sample in a study of shared clonotypes between healthy human individuals. Here immunoSEQ multiplex PCR was the method, and the copy in TCRdb shows in-frame clones only, minus some. The data show about 2.1 million clones, around 95% seen once. The naive CD8 fraction comprised CD45RO-negative cells positively selected for CCR7 and excluded terminally differentiated effector memory CD45RA+ cells. Source material: naive CD8+ T cells from PBMCs. Source of these receptors: a man between 18 and 29 years old in good health. Some clones in this sample may be carry-over from other donors' samples.

The CDR3 reads CASRGLAAYNEQFF. The DNA for the CDR3 is TGTGCCAGCAGGGGACTAGCGGCTTACAATGAGCAGTTCTTC. This chain uses TRBV28 with TRBJ2-1, with 11 bases that match TRBD2. From germline, CDR1 is MDHEN and CDR2 SYDVKM. V lost 6 bases, J lost 4 bases, and 2 bases stayed unmatched. This CDR3 comprises 14 residues.

V and J are TRBV6-1 and TRBJ2-7; TRBD1 is a possible D gene (6 bases). The CDR3 totals 14 residues. V was cut by 2 bases and J by 0 bases, with 8 bases left in between. Germline CDR1 and CDR2: MNHNS and SASEGT. The CDR3 reads CASSERDTSYEQYF. In DNA, the CDR3 is TGTGCCAGCAGTGAACGGGACACCTCCTACGAGCAGTACTTC.

The chain combines TRBV19 with TRBJ2-1; D not resolved. V was clipped by 5 bases and J by 0 bases, with 11 bases between them. CDR1 and CDR2 from the germline V gene are LNHDA and SQIVND (reference sequence). The CDR3 runs 15 residues. The CDR3 loop reads CASSLQGSSYNEQFF. In DNA form, the CDR3 reads TGTGCCAGTAGTCTTCAAGGAAGCTCCTACAATGAGCAGTTCTTC.

V usage is TRBV10-1 and J usage is TRBJ2-7; 7 nucleotides align to TRBD1. This CDR3 contains 21 residues. V trimming: 0 bases; J trimming: 5 bases; junction bases outside the gene matches: 25. Germline V gives CDR1 WNHNN, CDR2 SYGVQD (reference sequence). The CDR3 nucleotides are TGCGCCAGCAGTGAGTCTAGGCCGCCGGGCAAGAAAACAAGGGGGCAAAACGAGCAGTACTTC. Residues: CASSESRPPGKKTRGQNEQYF.

In regard to this clone: No DNA is shown, since the ends of the CDR3 on it are uncertain; the CDR3 is the one TCRdb lists. J is TRBJ2-3 and V is TRBV2. The CDR3 spans 11 amino acids, including both terminal residues. The germline CDR1 and CDR2 sequences are SNHLY and FYNNEI. CDR3: CASILADTQYF.

Regarding this clone: This same CDR3 is encoded by further DNA sequences in the sample. The chain links TRBV19 to TRBJ2-7; the D is unclear. The V end lost 1 base, the J end lost 5 bases, and 6 bases lay between the germline ends. The CDR3 length is 12 residues. Germline V gene sequence: CDR1 LNHDA, CDR2 SQIVND (reference sequence). The CDR3 protein is CASSIGSDEQYF. CDR3 DNA: TGTGCCAGTAGTATAGGTTCGGACGAGCAGTACTTC.

This chain connects TRBV28 to TRBJ2-1, with 7 bases fitting TRBD2. Germline V gene sequence: CDR1 MDHEN, CDR2 SYDVKM. The CDR3 has 16 residues. V dropped 2 bases and J dropped 8; count of bases not matched to a gene: 12. The CDR3 reads CASSLPVVGGSDEQFF. The CDR3 DNA sequence: TGTGCCAGCAGTTTACCCGTTGTGGGAGGGTCGGATGAGCAGTTCTTC. Using reference TRBV28 and TRBJ2-1 for the parts outside the CDR3, the full variable domain is DVKVTQSSRYLVKRTGEKVFLECVQDMDHENMFWYRQDPGLGLRLIYFSYDVKMKEKGDIPEGYSVSREKKERFSLILESASTNQTSMYLCASSLPVVGGSDEQFFGPGTRLTVL.

V gene TRBV5-1 combines with J gene TRBJ1-1; TRBD1 might be the D (5 bases). Trimming removed 1 base from V and 7 bases from J, with 14 bases in between. Germline loops: CDR1 SGHRS, CDR2 YFSETQ. There are 14 residues in the CDR3. The CDR3 reads CASSLWQGGGEAFF. CDR3 sequence (DNA): TGCGCCAGCAGCTTGTGGCAGGGTGGAGGTGAAGCTTTCTTT. The full variable domain, in which reference TRBV5-1 and TRBJ1-1 provide the parts outside the CDR3, is KAGVTQTPRYLIKTRGQQVTLSCSPISGHRSVSWYQQTPGQGLQFLFEYFSETQRNKGNFPGRFSGRQFSNSRSEMNVSTLELGDSALYLCASSLWQGGGEAFFGQGTRLTVV.

The V and J genes are TRBV18 and TRBJ2-7, with 13 bases identical to TRBD2. Germline V gene sequence: CDR1 KGHSH, CDR2 LQKENI. The CDR3 runs to 16 residues. V lost 2 bases, J lost 1 base, and 2 bases stayed unmatched. The CDR3 nucleotides are TGTGCCAGCTCACCAGAACTAGCGGGAGGGTCCTACGAGCAGTACTTC. It yields the protein CASSPELAGGSYEQYF.

The V call is TRBV7-9, the J call TRBJ2-1; 13 nucleotides agree with TRBD2. Trimming took 6 bases from V and 3 from J; bases not matched to a gene: 5. This CDR3 has 16 amino acids. The germline gives CDR1 SEHNR, CDR2 FQNEAQ (reference sequence). CDR3 in DNA: TGTGCCAGCAGGAGACTAGCGGGAGGATACTACAATGAGCAGTTCTTC. Amino acids: CASRRLAGGYYNEQFF.

The CDR3 sequence is CASSLGMVQRNQPQHF. The DNA of the CDR3 is TGTGCCAGCAGTTTAGGGATGGTACAGAGAAATCAGCCCCAGCATTTT. The V and J genes are TRBV28 and TRBJ1-5; unclear D gene. CDR3 length: 16 residues. The germline V gene encodes CDR1 MDHEN and CDR2 SYDVKM. V dropped 2 bases and J dropped 4 bases, with 15 bases sitting between them.

V and J are TRBV7-2 and TRBJ2-7; possible D gene TRBD1, 6 bases. The CDR3 totals 16 residues. Germline values: CDR1 SGHTA, CDR2 FQGNSA. Trimming removed 0 bases from V and 2 bases from J, with 14 bases in between. DNA of the CDR3: TGTGCCAGCAGCTTAGCGCACCAGGGGCGACCCTACGAGCAGTACTTC. Its translation: CASSLAHQGRPYEQYF.

Comment on this clone: The sample contains more than one DNA sequence encoding this CDR3. This chain links TRBV27 with TRBJ1-1, with D possibly being TRBD1 (5 bases). The CDR3 totals 14 residues. Germline V gene data show CDR1 as MNHEY and CDR2 as SMNVEV (reference sequence). With 2 bases removed from V and 0 bases from J, the gap between germline ends came to 7 bases. The chain's CDR3 is CASSLTGMNTEAFF. The CDR3 nucleotides are TGTGCCAGCAGTTTAACAGGTATGAACACTGAAGCTTTCTTT.

The chain carries TRBV6-1 and TRBJ1-2; a weak D match, TRBD1 (6 bases). The CDR3 runs to 16 residues. Trimming pared 3 bases from V and 3 bases from J, leaving 17 bases between. From germline, CDR1 is MNHNS and CDR2 SASEGT. DNA for the CDR3: TGTGCCAGCAGTGATTACAGGGAGGCCTCTGACTATGGCTACACCTTC. Translating it yields CASSDYREASDYGYTF.

This chain links TRBV27 with TRBJ1-5, with D possibly TRBD1 on 5 matching bases. The CDR3 is made up of 14 amino acids. Germline lookup yields CDR1 MNHEY and CDR2 SMNVEV (reference sequence). The ends were cut back, 5 bases at V and 3 bases at J, with 11 bases in the middle. In nucleotides, the CDR3 is TGTGCCAGCAGTCCTCGGACAAACAATCAGCCCCAGCATTTT. Its protein product is CASSPRTNNQPQHF.

In regard to this clone: Other DNA sequences from this sample encode an identical CDR3 as well. The chain links TRBV9 to TRBJ1-2; the D gene is possibly TRBD1 (6 bases). Trimming took 2 bases from V and 5 from J, leaving 13 bases between them. Germline assignment: CDR1 SGDLS and CDR2 YYNGEE. The CDR3 extends over 14 amino acids. CDR3 residues: CASSVSGGPYGYTF. The DNA of the CDR3 is TGTGCCAGCAGCGTTTCGGGGGGCCCATATGGCTACACCTTC.

The V and J genes are TRBV9 and TRBJ2-7; D might be TRBD1 (6 bases). Per germline, CDR1 SGDLS and CDR2 YYNGEE. V was shortened by 4 bases and J by 2 bases, with 13 bases between the two germline ends. The CDR3 loop spans 14 amino acids. CDR3 amino acids: CASSPRGQTYEQYF. As DNA, the CDR3 is TGTGCCAGCAGCCCTAGAGGACAGACCTACGAGCAGTACTTC.

V gene TRBV4-3 combines with J gene TRBJ2-5; maybe TRBD1 (5 bases). The DNA end favors TRBJ2-7, so the J call may be wrong. Germline CDR1 reads LGHNA; CDR2 reads YSLEER. The CDR3 is made up of 14 amino acids. The CDR3 coding sequence is TGCGCCAGCAGCCAAGCGGCAGGGACCTACGAGCAGTACTTC. Protein product: CASSQAAGTYEQYF.

The chain employs TRBV2 and TRBJ1-2, with 7 positions matching TRBD1. The CDR3 has 14 residues. The V gene's germline CDR1 is SNHLY and CDR2 FYNNEI. Trimming removed 4 bases from V and 4 bases from J; junction bases left unmatched: 6. The CDR3 loop is CASSVPGGIYGYTF. The CDR3 DNA follows: TGTGCCAGCAGTGTGCCAGGGGGAATCTATGGCTACACCTTC.